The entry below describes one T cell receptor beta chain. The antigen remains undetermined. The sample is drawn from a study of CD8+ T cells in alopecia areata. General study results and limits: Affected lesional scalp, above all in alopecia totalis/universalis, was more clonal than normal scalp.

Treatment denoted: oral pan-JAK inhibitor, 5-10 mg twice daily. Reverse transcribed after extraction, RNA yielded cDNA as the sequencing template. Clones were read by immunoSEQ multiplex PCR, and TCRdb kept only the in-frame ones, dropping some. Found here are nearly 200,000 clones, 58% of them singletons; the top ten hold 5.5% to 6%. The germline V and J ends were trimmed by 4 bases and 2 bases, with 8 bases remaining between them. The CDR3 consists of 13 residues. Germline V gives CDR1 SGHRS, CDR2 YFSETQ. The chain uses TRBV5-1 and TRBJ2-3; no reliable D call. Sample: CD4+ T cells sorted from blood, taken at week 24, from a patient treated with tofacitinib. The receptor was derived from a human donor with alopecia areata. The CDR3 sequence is CASSPTATDTQYF. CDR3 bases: TGCGCCAGCAGCCCCACCGCCACAGATACGCAGTATTTT.